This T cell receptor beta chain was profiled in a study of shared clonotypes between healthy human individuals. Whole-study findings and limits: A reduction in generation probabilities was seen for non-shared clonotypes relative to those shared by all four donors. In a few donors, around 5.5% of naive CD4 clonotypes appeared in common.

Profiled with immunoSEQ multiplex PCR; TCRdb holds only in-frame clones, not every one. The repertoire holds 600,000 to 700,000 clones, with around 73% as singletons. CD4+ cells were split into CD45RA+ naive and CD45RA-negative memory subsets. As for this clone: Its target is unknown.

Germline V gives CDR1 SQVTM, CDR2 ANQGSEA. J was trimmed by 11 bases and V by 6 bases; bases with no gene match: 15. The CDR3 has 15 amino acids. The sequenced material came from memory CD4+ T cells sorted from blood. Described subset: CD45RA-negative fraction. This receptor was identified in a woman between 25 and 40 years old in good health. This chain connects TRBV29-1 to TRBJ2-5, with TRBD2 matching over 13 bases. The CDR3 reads CSVYTGLAGPGEQYF. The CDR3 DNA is TGCAGCGTCTATACGGGACTAGCGGGACCGGGGGAGCAGTACTTC.